The clone carrying this T cell receptor (beta chain) was counted between two and nine times. This sample stems from a study of T cells in tumors after PD-1 blockade. The repertoire was sequenced with immunoSEQ multiplex PCR; TCRdb's copy has only in-frame clones and lacks some. The data show just under 20,000 clones, with roughly 80% seen just once and about 25% held by the top ten. This sample comprised PBMCs, obtained after anti-PD-1 therapy. This sequence originates from a human donor with advanced basal cell or squamous cell carcinoma (not recorded which).

The CDR3 region has the DNA TGTGCCAGTAGTATGGTAGGGACTTATAGCAATCAGCCCCAGCATTTT. It encodes CASSMVGTYSNQPQHF. The chain joins TRBV19 to TRBJ1-5; TRBD1 might be the D (5 bases). Germline V gene data show CDR1 as LNHDA and CDR2 as SQIVND (reference sequence). V lost 3 bases, J lost 0 bases, and 12 bases lay in between. The CDR3 is 16 amino acids.